This TCR beta chain was sequenced for a study of shared clonotypes between healthy human individuals. Study at large: Used for every donor were three CD4 naive, three CD4 memory, two CD8 naive and one CD8 memory plate.

Cells designated naive CD8 were CD45RO-negative and were positively selected for CCR7, with terminally differentiated effector memory CD45RA+ cells excluded. This CDR3 contains 16 residues. TCRdb keeps only in-frame clones here, not all; method: immunoSEQ multiplex PCR. The data hold some 740,000 clones, with 92% observed a single time. This receptor was obtained from a man younger than 40 in good health. The V gene is TRBV21-1, the J gene TRBJ2-5; the DNA was not used to check the table's D call, TRBD2. TRBV21-1 is described as a pseudogene. Sequencing input: naive CD8+ T cells sorted from blood. The CDR3 region has the DNA TGTGCCAGCAGCATACGGACTAGCGGGAGAGCGGAGACCCAGTACTTC. As protein: CASSIRTSGRAETQYF.